This is a list of T cell receptor beta chains from one sample in a study of pediatric ulcerative colitis. This table comes from immunoSEQ multiplex PCR, and its TCRdb copy is limited to in-frame clones, with some not included. The table records 4,500 to 6,500 clones, under 90% of them present only once. Sequences were obtained from blood. The receptor set was obtained from a girl aged 10 to 17 who was a control in a study of pediatric ulcerative colitis. Each CDR3 is given with its conserved first and last residue. A D gene is named only where the DNA matches it firmly. A row's size may be missing; if present it is once, few, many or a size class.

v_gene,abundance,j_gene,d_gene,CDR3aa,CDR3nt
TRBV7-2,.,TRBJ2-5,.,CASSLARPPQETQYF,TGTGCCAGCAGCTTAGCACGACCCCCACAAGAGACCCAGTACTTC
TRBV6-1,.,TRBJ1-4,.,CASSLRPGGELFF,TGTGCCAGCAGTCTACGACCGGGCGGGGAACTGTTTTTT
TRBV27,.,TRBJ1-5,.,CASSFSGSNQPQHF,TGTGCCAGCAGTTTCTCAGGTAGCAATCAGCCCCAGCATTTT
TRBV28,once,TRBJ2-1,.,CASIRSGYNEQFF,TGTGCCAGCATCCGTAGCGGCTACAATGAGCAGTTCTTC
TRBV6-6,.,TRBJ2-7,TRBD2,CASSYSGLVGREQYF,TGTGCCAGCAGTTACAGTGGACTAGTTGGTCGCGAGCAGTACTTC
TRBV27,.,TRBJ1-1,.,CASTPAVNNLWKNTEAFF,TGTGCCAGCACCCCGGCGGTCAACAACCTATGGAAGAACACTGAAGCTTTCTTT
TRBV28,once,TRBJ1-1,.,CASSLLSSRSGALNTEAFF,TGTGCCAGCAGTTTATTGAGTTCCCGCTCAGGGGCACTGAACACTGAAGCTTTCTTT
TRBV6-5,.,TRBJ2-7,TRBD2,CASSKSGSGNEQYF,TGTGCCAGCAGTAAAAGCGGGAGCGGGAACGAGCAGTACTTC
TRBV30,few,TRBJ1-2,.,CAWSVNYGYTF,TGTGCCTGGAGTGTAAACTATGGCTACACCTTC
TRBV5-1,.,TRBJ2-5,.,CASSSALGEASAQYF,TGCGCCAGCAGCTCCGCGTTGGGGGAGGCTTCGGCCCAGTACTTC
TRBV19,.,TRBJ1-5,.,CASTFWGVSNQPQHF,TGTGCCAGTACGTTTTGGGGGGTGAGCAATCAGCCCCAGCATTTT
TRBV6-4,.,TRBJ2-2,.,CASSGGTTGELFF,TGTGCCAGCAGTGGGGGTACCACCGGGGAGCTGTTTTTT
TRBV25-1,.,TRBJ2-1,TRBD2,CASSELPGGPGNEQFF,TGTGCCAGCAGTGAATTACCGGGAGGGCCAGGGAATGAGCAGTTCTTC
TRBV5-8,.,TRBJ1-5,.,CASSSRDYNQPQHF,TGTGCCAGCAGCTCCAGGGATTACAATCAGCCCCAGCATTTT
TRBV28,.,TRBJ2-7,TRBD1,CASRLPGQGKLGEQYF,TGTGCCAGCAGGCTTCCGGGACAGGGTAAATTAGGGGAGCAGTACTTC
TRBV5-1,.,TRBJ2-1,.,CASRADNEQFF,TGCGCCAGCAGGGCAGACAATGAGCAGTTCTTC
TRBV5-6,.,TRBJ2-7,TRBD2,CASSLLAGGPGEQYF,TGTGCCAGCAGCTTGCTGGCGGGAGGGCCGGGTGAGCAGTACTTC
TRBV11-2,.,TRBJ1-2,.,CASSDGRRYGYTF,TGTGCCAGCAGCGACGGGCGTAGGTATGGCTACACCTTC